Below are 8 T cell receptor beta chains sequenced from a single sample in a study of T cell repertoires in cytomegalovirus infection (dated by TCRdb to about 2019). The instrument was an Illumina HiSeq 1500. TCRdb itself trimmed the public reads at Q25 with fastp, ran MiXCR and retained productive beta chains. Each entry is one CDR3 protein sequence, shown with its most common DNA and genes. The sample table lists fewer than 200,000 distinct CDR3 sequences, roughly 20% of them with a count of one. The ten largest clonotypes hold 25% of the sample. These receptors' antigens are unknown. The meaning of the sample's treatment or condition label: in vitro stimulation with specific CMV peptide epitopes to enrich CMV-specific T cells. The sequencing used CD8+ T cells from cultured PBMCs, collected from culture after CMV antigen stimulation. These receptors originate from a human donor in good health (CMV status not recorded). Some clones in this sample may be carry-over from other donors' samples.

This rearrangement joins TRBV7-9 to TRBJ2-7; 7 nucleotides line up with TRBD1. The CDR3 runs to 14 residues. V was clipped by 5 bases and J by 3 bases; unmatched bases: 7. In germline, CDR1 is SEHNR, CDR2 FQNEAQ (reference sequence). The CDR3 region is CASSARQGNYEQYF. CDR3 coding DNA: TGTGCCAGCAGCGCGCGACAGGGAAACTACGAGCAGTACTTC.

V usage is TRBV12-3 or TRBV12-4 and J usage is TRBJ2-1; tentative D call: TRBD1 (6 bases). The length of the CDR3 is 14 residues. Trimming left V 3 bases short and J 9 bases short, with 15 bases between. CDR3: CASSFPGVTIEQFF. The DNA for the CDR3 is TGTGCCAGCAGTTTCCCAGGGGTAACAATTGAGCAGTTCTTC.

This clonotype was counted a few times. The chain combines TRBV4-1 with TRBJ2-3; 7 bases align to TRBD2. This CDR3 spans 15 amino acids. Germline trimming cut 2 bases from V and 1 base from J; bases unmatched to any gene: 3. CDR1 is MGHRA, CDR2 YSYEKL, per germline. The CDR3 is CASSQFRGGTDTQYF. CDR3 nucleotide sequence: TGCGCCAGCAGCCAATTCCGGGGGGGCACAGATACGCAGTATTTT.

This sequence joins TRBV4-1 and TRBJ2-7, with D unclear. CDR3 length equals 15 residues. The V gene lost 4 bases and the J gene lost 3 bases, with 16 bases spanning the gap. Germline V gene data show CDR1 as MGHRA and CDR2 as YSYEKL. CDR3 in DNA: TGCGCCAGCAGCCCCTCCCACCGTACCCTCTACGAGCAGTACTTC. It codes for CASSPSHRTLYEQYF.

This clonotype was seen ten or more times. The chain joins TRBV4-1 to TRBJ1-6, with a weak D call TRBD1 (6 bases). V lost 4 bases and J lost 0, with 16 bases in between. This CDR3 region has 18 residues. CDR1 MGHRA and CDR2 YSYEKL come from the germline V gene. The CDR3 DNA reads TGCGCCAGCAGCCTACGAGGGGGGCTCAGCTCCTATAATTCACCCCTCCACTTT. Its translation: CASSLRGGLSSYNSPLHF.

This chain connects TRBV12-3 or TRBV12-4 to TRBJ1-5; tentatively, D is TRBD1 (5 bases). Trimming shortened V by 3 bases and J by 1 base, and 10 bases separated the two germline ends. The CDR3 loop spans 15 amino acids. CDR3 sequence reads: CASSFGGFSNQPQHF. The CDR3 region has the DNA TGTGCCAGCAGTTTCGGGGGTTTCAGCAATCAGCCCCAGCATTTT.

In its sample, this clonotype was seen a few times. The chain joins TRBV12-3 or TRBV12-4 to TRBJ1-5, with TRBD1 as a possible D gene (5 bases). This CDR3 spans 15 amino acids. V dropped 3 bases and J dropped 6 bases, with 15 bases sitting between them. The CDR3 is CASSLGQGDGQPQHF. The CDR3 DNA reads as TGTGCCAGCAGTTTGGGGCAGGGCGACGGTCAGCCCCAGCATTTT.

This clonotype was found many times. J is TRBJ2-2 and V is TRBV27; D gene unclear. CDR1 and CDR2 from the germline V gene are MNHEY and SMNVEV (reference sequence). The CDR3 length is 13 residues. Trimming took off 6 bases at V and 4 bases at J, with 9 bases between the two ends. The CDR3 loop is CASRSASTGELFF. The CDR3 DNA reads as TGTGCCAGCAGGTCCGCTTCCACCGGGGAGCTGTTTTTT.